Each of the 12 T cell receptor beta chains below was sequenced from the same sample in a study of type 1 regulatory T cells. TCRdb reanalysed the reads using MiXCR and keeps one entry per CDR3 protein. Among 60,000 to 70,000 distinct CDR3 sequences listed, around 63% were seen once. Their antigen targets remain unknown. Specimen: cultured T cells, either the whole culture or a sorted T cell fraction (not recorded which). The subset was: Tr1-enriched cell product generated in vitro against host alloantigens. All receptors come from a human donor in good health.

The CDR3 region has the DNA TGCAGTGCTACACTGGGGGGCGGGGAGTATGGCTACACCTTC. The encoded protein is CSATLGGGEYGYTF. The chain joins TRBV20-1 to TRBJ1-2; D is perhaps TRBD1 (6 bases). V was pared by 4 bases and J by 5 bases, with 17 bases between. This CDR3 comprises 14 residues. Looked up from germline, CDR1 is DFQATT and CDR2 is SNEGSKA (reference sequence).

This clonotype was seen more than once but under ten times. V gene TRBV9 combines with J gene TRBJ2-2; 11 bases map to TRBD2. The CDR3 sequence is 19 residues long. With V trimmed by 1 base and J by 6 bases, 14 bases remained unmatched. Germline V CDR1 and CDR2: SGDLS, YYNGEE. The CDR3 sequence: CASSVLAGGRVVGPGELFF. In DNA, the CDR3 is TGTGCCAGCAGCGTACTAGCGGGAGGCCGGGTAGTAGGGCCCGGGGAGCTGTTTTTT.

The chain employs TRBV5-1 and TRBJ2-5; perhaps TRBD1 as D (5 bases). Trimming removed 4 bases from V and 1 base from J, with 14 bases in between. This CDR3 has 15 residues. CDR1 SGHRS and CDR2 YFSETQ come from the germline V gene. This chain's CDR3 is CASSILPGPQETQYF. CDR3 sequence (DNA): TGCGCCAGCAGCATTCTACCAGGGCCCCAAGAGACCCAGTACTTC. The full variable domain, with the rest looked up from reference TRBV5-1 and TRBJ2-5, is KAGVTQTPRYLIKTRGQQVTLSCSPISGHRSVSWYQQTPGQGLQFLFEYFSETQRNKGNFPGRFSGRQFSNSRSEMNVSTLELGDSALYLCASSILPGPQETQYFGPGTRLLVL.

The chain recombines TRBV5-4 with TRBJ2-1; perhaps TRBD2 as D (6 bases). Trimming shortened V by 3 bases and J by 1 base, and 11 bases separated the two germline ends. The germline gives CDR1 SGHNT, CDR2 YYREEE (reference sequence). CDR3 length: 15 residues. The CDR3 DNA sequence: TGTGCCAGCAGCTGGGGGGTAGGTTCCTACAATGAGCAGTTCTTC. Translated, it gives CASSWGVGSYNEQFF.

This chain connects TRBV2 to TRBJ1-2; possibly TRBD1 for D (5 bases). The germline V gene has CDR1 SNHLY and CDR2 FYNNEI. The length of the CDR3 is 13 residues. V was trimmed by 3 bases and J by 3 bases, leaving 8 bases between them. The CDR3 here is CASSDREDYGYTF. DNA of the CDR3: TGTGCCAGCAGTGACAGGGAAGACTATGGCTACACCTTC. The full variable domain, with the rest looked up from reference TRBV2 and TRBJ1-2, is EPEVTQTPSHQVTQMGQEVILRCVPISNHLYFYWYRQILGQKVEFLVSFYNNEISEKSEIFDDQFSVERPDGSNFTLKIRSTKLEDSAMYFCASSDREDYGYTFGSGTRLTVV.

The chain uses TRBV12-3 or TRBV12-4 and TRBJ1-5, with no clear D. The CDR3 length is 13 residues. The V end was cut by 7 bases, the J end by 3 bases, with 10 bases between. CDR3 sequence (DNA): TGTGCCAGCACAGAAGTATCCAATCAGCCCCAGCATTTT. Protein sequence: CASTEVSNQPQHF.

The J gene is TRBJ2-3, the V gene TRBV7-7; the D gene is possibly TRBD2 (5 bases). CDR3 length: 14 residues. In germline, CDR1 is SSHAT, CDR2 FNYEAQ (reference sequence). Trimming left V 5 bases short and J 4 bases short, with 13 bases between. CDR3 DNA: TGTGCCAGCAGCCTACTAGGGAAGGCAGATACGCAGTATTTT. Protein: CASSLLGKADTQYF.

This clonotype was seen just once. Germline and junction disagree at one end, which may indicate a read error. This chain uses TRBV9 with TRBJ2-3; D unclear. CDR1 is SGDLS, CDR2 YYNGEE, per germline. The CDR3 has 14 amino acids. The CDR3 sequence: CASSVAPHTHTQYF. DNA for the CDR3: TGTGCCAGCAGCGTAGCCCCTCACACACATACGCAGTATTTT.

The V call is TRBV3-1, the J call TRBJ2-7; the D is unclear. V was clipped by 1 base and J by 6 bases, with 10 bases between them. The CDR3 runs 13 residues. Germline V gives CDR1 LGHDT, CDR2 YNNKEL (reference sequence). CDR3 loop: CASSQGGVPEQYF. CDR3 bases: TGTGCCAGCAGCCAAGGTGGAGTTCCCGAGCAGTACTTC.

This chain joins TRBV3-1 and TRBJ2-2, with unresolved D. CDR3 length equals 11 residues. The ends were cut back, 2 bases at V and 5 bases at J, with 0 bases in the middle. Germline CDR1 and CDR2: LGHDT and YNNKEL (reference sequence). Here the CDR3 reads CASSQTGELFF. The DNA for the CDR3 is TGTGCCAGCAGCCAAACCGGGGAGCTGTTTTTT.

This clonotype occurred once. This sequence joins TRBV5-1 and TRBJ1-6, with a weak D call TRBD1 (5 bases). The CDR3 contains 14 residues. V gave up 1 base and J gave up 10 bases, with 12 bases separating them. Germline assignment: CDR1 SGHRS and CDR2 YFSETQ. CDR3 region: CASSLNRDGSPLHF. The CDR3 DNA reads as TGCGCCAGCAGCTTGAATCGGGACGGATCACCCCTCCACTTT.

This CDR3 is CSTGGNSYEQYF. CDR3 DNA: TGCAGTACAGGCGGAAACTCCTACGAGCAGTACTTC. V gene TRBV20-1 combines with J gene TRBJ2-7; D might be TRBD1 (5 bases). Germline loops: CDR1 DFQATT, CDR2 SNEGSKA (reference sequence). This CDR3 is 12 amino acids long. Trimming left V 8 bases short and J 0 bases short, with 11 bases between.